A single sample is the source of the 15 T cell receptor beta chains below, sequenced in a study of T-cell reconstitution after alpha-beta-depleted transplantation in children. Construction of the TCRbeta library involved unique molecular identifiers. TCRdb analysed the PCR reads with MiXCR anew, one entry per CDR3 protein. The table lists over 550,000 distinct CDR3 sequences, roughly a tenth of them singletons, with approximately 4.1% in the top ten. Sequenced here: PBMCs from the stem cell graft donor, sampled from the stem cell graft. These receptors all come from a human donor who donated a stem cell graft to a child with acute myeloid leukemia.

This chain uses TRBV5-1 with TRBJ2-3; D might be TRBD2 (5 bases). Germline V gene data show CDR1 as SGHRS and CDR2 as YFSETQ. V was pared by 5 bases and J by 5 bases, with 15 bases between. CDR3 size: 14 residues. In DNA, the CDR3 is TGCGCCAGCAGGCTCGGGAACTGGAAAGATACGCAGTATTTT. Translated, it gives CASRLGNWKDTQYF.

This clonotype was seen many times. The gene calls are TRBV7-3 and TRBJ2-1; 10 bases line up with TRBD2. The CDR3 covers 15 residues. The germline V gene encodes CDR1 SGHTA and CDR2 FQGTGA. V was clipped by 1 base and J by 10 bases; unmatched bases: 7. The CDR3: CASSLRPSGRREQFF. The CDR3, as DNA: TGTGCCAGCAGCTTAAGGCCTAGCGGGAGACGGGAGCAGTTCTTC.

This clonotype was counted at least ten times. The CDR3: CSVEPLNAEQYF. The DNA for the CDR3 is TGCAGCGTTGAACCTCTTAATGCCGAGCAGTACTTC. The chain carries TRBV29-1 and TRBJ2-7; D is unresolved. Trimming removed 2 bases from V and 6 bases from J, with 11 bases in between. The CDR3 extends over 12 amino acids. CDR1 is SQVTM and CDR2 is ANQGSEA in the germline V gene.

This clonotype has only a few counts. This may be a read error: a much more frequent sequence differs by one nucleotide. V gene TRBV12-3 or TRBV12-4 combines with J gene TRBJ1-5; D call uncertain. CDR3 size: 13 residues. The CDR3 nucleotides are TGTGCCAGCAGCCAGGACGCCTATCACCCCCAGCATTTT. Translating gives CASSQDAYHPQHF.

Many counts were recorded for this clonotype. CDR3 nucleotides: TGTGCCAGCAGCCTAGGGGTAACGGGAATTCAGCCCCAGCATTTT. Translation gives CASSLGVTGIQPQHF. The chain has TRBV7-2 and TRBJ1-5, with TRBD1 as a possible D gene (5 bases). The CDR3 runs to 15 residues. CDR1 is SGHTA and CDR2 is FQGNSA in the germline V gene. Deletions cut 5 bases from V and 6 bases from J, with 17 bases between.

The chain has TRBV10-3 and TRBJ2-2, with D possibly being TRBD2 (6 bases). V gave up 5 bases and J gave up 5 bases, with 6 bases separating them. Germline V gene lookup returns CDR1 ENHRY and CDR2 SYGVKD. This CDR3 has 12 amino acids. CDR3 bases: TGTGCCATCAGTCGGGGGACCGGGGAGCTGTTTTTT. Its protein is CAISRGTGELFF.

The V and J genes are TRBV4-2 and TRBJ2-1, with D uncertain. This CDR3 region has 13 residues. Germline V gives CDR1 LGHNA, CDR2 YNFKEQ. V lost 0 bases, J lost 8 bases, and 8 bases lay in between. The CDR3 reads CASSQEYQDEQFF. DNA of the CDR3: TGTGCCAGCAGCCAAGAATATCAGGATGAGCAGTTCTTC.

This sequence joins TRBV5-6 and TRBJ1-1, with a weak D call TRBD1 (6 bases). From germline, CDR1 is SGHDT and CDR2 YYEEEE. V was shortened by 0 bases and J by 4 bases, with 13 bases between the two germline ends. CDR3 length: 15 residues. The CDR3 region has the DNA TGTGCCAGCAGCTTGGGGGGGGGACAACTCACTGAAGCTTTCTTT. Translating gives CASSLGGGQLTEAFF.

The chain carries TRBV20-1 and TRBJ2-3, with 7 bases fitting TRBD1. The germline gives CDR1 DFQATT, CDR2 SNEGSKA (reference sequence). The CDR3 is 14 residues long. J lost 2 bases, V lost 4 bases, and 6 bases had no gene match. The chain's CDR3 is CSAKPTGYTDTQYF. The CDR3 nucleotides read TGCAGTGCTAAACCGACAGGGTACACAGATACGCAGTATTTT.

This clonotype was found a few times. The chain links TRBV7-8 to TRBJ2-2; 7 bases are a match to TRBD2. CDR1 is SGHVS and CDR2 is FQNEAQ in the germline V gene. This CDR3 is built from 17 residues. The V gene end was trimmed by 5 bases and the J gene end by 7 bases; junction bases not matched to a gene: 16. The DNA for the CDR3 is TGTGCCAGCAGCCACACTGTAGACGGGGAGGGCGGCGGGGAGCTGTTTTTT. This gives the protein CASSHTVDGEGGGELFF. Full variable domain (outside the CDR3, taken from reference TRBV7-8 and TRBJ2-2): GAGVSQSPRYKVAKRGQDVALRCDPISGHVSLFWYQQALGQGPEFLTYFQNEAQLDKSGLPSDRFFAERPEGSVSTLKIQRTQQEDSAVYLCASSHTVDGEGGGELFFGEGSRLTVL.

This clonotype was found many times. V usage is TRBV9 and J usage is TRBJ2-1, with D unclear. The CDR3 loop spans 15 amino acids. V was trimmed by 0 bases and J by 8 bases, leaving 15 bases between them. Germline CDR1 and CDR2: SGDLS and YYNGEE. CDR3 sequence reads: CASSVGSLGHDEQFF. The CDR3 region has the DNA TGTGCCAGCAGCGTAGGTAGCCTCGGTCACGATGAGCAGTTCTTC.

This clonotype was picked up many times. The chain employs TRBV29-1 and TRBJ2-5; D could derive from TRBD1 or TRBD2 (5 bases each). Germline CDR1 is SQVTM and CDR2 is ANQGSEA. Trimming shortened V by 7 bases and J by 1 base, and 19 bases separated the two germline ends. This CDR3 is built from 15 residues. The CDR3 reads CSARWGGRSQETQYF. CDR3 sequence (DNA): TGCAGCGCCCGCTGGGGCGGGCGGTCCCAAGAGACCCAGTACTTC.

This clonotype was seen a handful of times. The chain joins TRBV30 to TRBJ2-6; weak D call: TRBD2 (5 bases). CDR3 length: 18 amino acids. The germline V and J ends were trimmed by 0 bases and 4 bases, with 19 bases remaining between them. Germline loops: CDR1 GTSNPN, CDR2 SVGIG (reference sequence). CDR3 region: CAWSVLSGLVIGANVLTF. The CDR3, as DNA: TGTGCCTGGAGTGTATTATCGGGGTTAGTGATCGGGGCCAACGTCCTGACTTTC.

This clonotype was counted a few times. The J gene is TRBJ2-3, the V gene TRBV12-3 or TRBV12-4; a weak D match, TRBD2 (7 bases). The length of the CDR3 is 15 residues. V dropped 6 bases and J dropped 2 bases, with 15 bases sitting between them. The CDR3: CASSPEGGDTDTQYF. The CDR3 region has the DNA TGTGCCAGCAGCCCAGAGGGGGGGGACACAGATACGCAGTATTTT.

The V gene is TRBV29-1, the J gene TRBJ2-1; 11 bases are shared with TRBD1. With 3 bases clipped from V and 7 bases from J, the junction kept 5 bases outside the gene matches. The CDR3 length is 14 residues. Germline CDR1 is SQVTM and CDR2 is ANQGSEA. CDR3 loop: CSVEGGQGANEQFF. The CDR3 nucleotides are TGCAGCGTTGAGGGCGGACAGGGGGCTAATGAGCAGTTCTTC.